Following are 3 T cell receptor beta chains from one sample sequenced in a study of molecular identifiers for immune sequencing clone quantification. MiXCR, applied by TCRdb to the PCR reads, yields one record per CDR3 protein. The data contain about 640,000 distinct CDR3 sequences, about 20% of them singletons. The sequencing sample was made of naive CD8+ T cells from blood, with Jurkat cell RNA spiked in. As for subset: FACS-sorted CD8+CD4-CCR7+CD45RA+ naive T cells. The origin of the receptors is a human donor in good health. Some libraries in this study had Jurkat cell RNA spiked in.

The table lists this clonotype with a few counts. The genes are TRBV4-1 and TRBJ2-2, with D tentatively TRBD2 (6 bases). V was trimmed by 4 bases and J by 1 base, leaving 10 bases between them. Germline CDR1 MGHRA, CDR2 YSYEKL. CDR3 length equals 15 residues. This CDR3 is CASSPPGLNTGELFF. The CDR3 DNA reads TGCGCCAGCAGCCCTCCGGGACTGAACACCGGGGAGCTGTTTTTT.

As concerns this clonotype: The junction departs from the called germline gene at one end, perhaps through a read error. The chain recombines TRBV24-1 with TRBJ1-1, with D uncertain. The CDR3 has 13 residues. Germline V lookup: CDR1 KGHDR, CDR2 SFDVKD. CDR3 nucleotides: TGTGTCACCAGAGAAACGGGCGGCACTGAAGCTTTCTTT. Protein sequence: CVTRETGGTEAFF.

As concerns this clonotype: Being one base from a much bigger clone, this may be a read error. The chain uses TRBV14 and TRBJ2-3, with D maybe TRBD1 (7 bases). Germline loops: CDR1 SGHDN, CDR2 FVKESK. The CDR3 totals 14 residues. CDR3 sequence reads: CVSSRTGEVDTQYF. CDR3 sequence (DNA): TGTGTCAGCAGCCGAACAGGGGAGGTGGATACGCAGTATTTT.